The 22 T cell receptor beta chains listed next were all sequenced from one sample in a study of cytomegalovirus exposure and HLA in healthy donors. The PCR made use of 60 Vbeta and 13 Jbeta primers. TCRdb's copy holds only in-frame clones and misses some; the assay was immunoSEQ multiplex PCR. This sample has a few hundred thousand clones, with 75% to 85% found just once. The specimen sequenced was PBMCs. These receptors all stem from a woman in her sixties or seventies in good health and CMV-seropositive.

This clone was observed a handful of times. This chain links TRBV6-5 with TRBJ1-4, with 7 bases identical to TRBD1. Per the germline V gene, CDR1 is MNHEY and CDR2 is SVGAGI. V shed 6 bases and J 6 bases; nucleotides not matched to a gene: 4. CDR3 length: 13 amino acids. Here the CDR3 DNA reads TGTGCCAGCAGGGAGGGGGCTCATGAAAAACTGTTTTTT. Translated: CASREGAHEKLFF.

V usage is TRBV5-4 and J usage is TRBJ1-1; 9 bases line up with TRBD1. CDR3 size: 14 residues. The germline gives CDR1 SGHNT, CDR2 YYREEE (reference sequence). The ends lost 4 bases at V and 5 bases at J; junction bases unmatched: 6. Here the CDR3 reads CASSTRDRETEAFF. Written as DNA, the CDR3 is TGTGCCAGCAGCACTCGGGACAGGGAGACTGAAGCTTTCTTT.

This clone was observed a handful of times. The chain couples TRBV5-1 to TRBJ2-7; 8 nucleotides match TRBD1. Germline CDR1 is SGHRS and CDR2 is YFSETQ. The length of the CDR3 is 13 residues. V shed 6 bases and J 5 bases; nucleotides not matched to a gene: 7. The DNA for the CDR3 is TGCGCCAGCACCCCGGACAGGGAGGACGAGCAGTACTTC. Amino acid sequence: CASTPDREDEQYF.

The rearrangement links TRBV5-1 to TRBJ1-2; D call uncertain. There are 15 residues in the CDR3. Trimming took off 0 bases at V and 5 bases at J, with 14 bases between the two ends. The V gene's germline CDR1 is SGHRS and CDR2 YFSETQ. The CDR3 DNA follows: TGCGCCAGCAGCTTGGATGAGGGAAGGGCATATGGCTACACCTTC. Its translation: CASSLDEGRAYGYTF.

This chain connects TRBV19 to TRBJ2-5; perhaps TRBD2 as D (5 bases). V lost 5 bases, J lost 5 bases, and 6 bases lay in between. The germline V gene has CDR1 LNHDA and CDR2 SQIVND (reference sequence). The CDR3 totals 11 residues. The CDR3 DNA reads as TGTGCCAGTAGTGGCGGGGAGACCCAGTACTTC. Protein: CASSGGETQYF.

This chain connects TRBV28 to TRBJ2-7, with D uncertain. This CDR3 region has 11 residues. The V gene's germline CDR1 is MDHEN and CDR2 SYDVKM. V was cut by 6 bases and J by 3 bases, with 6 bases left in between. The CDR3 here is CASRHSYEQYF. In nucleotides, the CDR3 is TGTGCCAGCAGACACAGCTACGAGCAGTACTTC. Looking up the rest from reference TRBV28 and TRBJ2-7 gives the full variable domain: DVKVTQSSRYLVKRTGEKVFLECVQDMDHENMFWYRQDPGLGLRLIYFSYDVKMKEKGDIPEGYSVSREKKERFSLILESASTNQTSMYLCASRHSYEQYFGPGTRLTVT.

This sequence joins TRBV5-1 and TRBJ2-4; 8 bases fit TRBD1. Germline V gene lookup returns CDR1 SGHRS and CDR2 YFSETQ. The V gene end was trimmed by 1 base and the J gene end by 7 bases; junction bases not matched to a gene: 7. CDR3 length: 15 residues. The CDR3 protein is CASSLTLQGENIQYF. CDR3 DNA sequence: TGCGCCAGCAGCTTGACGTTACAGGGGGAGAACATTCAGTACTTC.

This clone was seen more than once but under ten times. The chain combines TRBV29-1 with TRBJ1-1; a weak D match, TRBD1 (6 bases). Looked up from germline, CDR1 is SQVTM and CDR2 is ANQGSEA. With 3 bases removed from V and 6 bases from J, the gap between germline ends came to 8 bases. The CDR3 is 11 amino acids. CDR3 sequence (DNA): TGCAGCGTTGAGGCAGGGGCTGAAGCTTTCTTT. Translating gives CSVEAGAEAFF.

V is TRBV5-5 and J is TRBJ1-1; 10 nucleotides match TRBD1. In germline, CDR1 is SGHKS, CDR2 YYEKEE (reference sequence). The V and J ends lost 4 bases and 11 bases, in that order; junction bases with no gene match: 11. The CDR3 extends over 14 amino acids. This CDR3 is CASSQEVGTGVAFF. CDR3 DNA: TGTGCCAGCAGCCAGGAGGTAGGGACAGGGGTCGCTTTCTTT. The variable domain in full, completed from reference TRBV5-5 and TRBJ1-1, reads DAGVTQSPTHLIKTRGQQVTLRCSPISGHKSVSWYQQVLGQGPQFIFQYYEKEERGRGNFPDRFSARQFPNYSSELNVNALLLGDSALYLCASSQEVGTGVAFFGQGTRLTVV.

The J gene is TRBJ1-1, the V gene TRBV5-1; D uncertain. Trimming removed 1 base at V and 1 base at J, with 5 bases between. The CDR3 has 13 amino acids. Germline V gene data show CDR1 as SGHRS and CDR2 as YFSETQ. The CDR3 here is CASSLTENTEAFF. For the CDR3, the DNA is TGCGCCAGCAGCTTGACAGAGAACACTGAAGCTTTCTTT.

This clone was counted only a few times. The CDR3 sequence is CASSLDRAKPQHF. The CDR3 DNA reads as TGTGCCAGCAGCTTGGACAGGGCGAAGCCCCAGCATTTT. This rearrangement joins TRBV7-2 to TRBJ1-5, with 8 nucleotides matching TRBD1. The germline gives CDR1 SGHTA, CDR2 FQGNSA. The CDR3 extends over 13 amino acids. The V and J ends lost 3 bases and 8 bases, in that order; junction bases with no gene match: 3.

This chain links TRBV27 with TRBJ2-7, with D unresolved. Germline V gene sequence: CDR1 MNHEY, CDR2 SMNVEV (reference sequence). Trimming pared 3 bases from V and 2 bases from J, leaving 11 bases between. The CDR3 contains 14 residues. The CDR3 region is CASSLGGPPYEQYF. The CDR3 DNA sequence: TGTGCCAGCAGTTTGGGTGGGCCCCCCTACGAGCAGTACTTC.

The genes are TRBV9 and TRBJ2-5, with TRBD2 matching 9 bases. The germline CDR1 and CDR2 sequences are SGDLS and YYNGEE. The CDR3 is 15 residues long. J gave up 3 bases and V 0 bases, and 3 bases lay outside the gene matches. The DNA of the CDR3 is TGTGCCAGCAGCGTAGGCCTAGCGGGAAAAGAGACCCAGTACTTC. Its translation is CASSVGLAGKETQYF.

V is TRBV27 and J is TRBJ2-1, with TRBD1 matching over 7 bases. Unmatched junction bases numbered 7, after V lost 5 bases and J lost 0 bases. The CDR3 spans 16 residues. Germline loops: CDR1 MNHEY, CDR2 SMNVEV (reference sequence). CDR3 nucleotides: TGTGCCAGCAGTCCGAACAGGGGATACTCCTACAATGAGCAGTTCTTC. The encoded protein is CASSPNRGYSYNEQFF.

The genes are TRBV10-3 and TRBJ2-1; D is possibly TRBD1 (6 bases). The CDR3 covers 13 residues. Trimming cost V 10 bases and J 10 bases, with 20 bases left between them. Germline V gives CDR1 ENHRY, CDR2 SYGVKD. In DNA form, the CDR3 reads TGTGCCACAACACAGGGTGGCATAGGGGAGCAGTTCTTC. Amino acids: CATTQGGIGEQFF.

V usage is TRBV9 and J usage is TRBJ2-7, with 7 bases that match TRBD2. This CDR3 comprises 16 residues. V shed 0 bases and J 3 bases; nucleotides not matched to a gene: 9. CDR1 is SGDLS and CDR2 is YYNGEE in the germline V gene. This chain's CDR3 is CASSVGGQRGNYEQYF. CDR3 DNA: TGTGCCAGCAGCGTAGGAGGCCAGCGGGGCAACTACGAGCAGTACTTC. Variable domain in full (rest from reference TRBV9 and TRBJ2-7): DSGVTQTPKHLITATGQRVTLRCSPRSGDLSVYWYQQSLDQGLQFLIQYYNGEERAKGNILERFSAQQFPDLHSELNLSSLELGDSALYFCASSVGGQRGNYEQYFGPGTRLTVT.

Concerning this clone itself: At the DNA level, this CDR3 is encoded by other sequences in the same sample as well. The gene calls are TRBV28 and TRBJ2-7; D is possibly TRBD2 (5 bases). The CDR3 runs 12 residues. CDR1 is MDHEN, CDR2 SYDVKM, per germline. Trimming left V 2 bases short and J 3 bases short, with 5 bases between. In nucleotides, the CDR3 is TGTGCCAGCAGTTTAGAGGGCTACGAGCAGTACTTC. It yields the protein CASSLEGYEQYF.

The chain joins TRBV6-1 to TRBJ2-7; 9 bases align to TRBD1. Trimming removed 4 bases from V and 7 bases from J; junction bases left unmatched: 8. The length of the CDR3 is 14 residues. The V gene's germline CDR1 is MNHNS and CDR2 SASEGT. CDR3 amino acids: CASSAGTGTREQYF. As DNA, the CDR3 is TGTGCCAGCAGTGCCGGGACAGGGACGCGGGAGCAGTACTTC.

The chain is built from TRBV11-2 and TRBJ1-5; possibly TRBD1 for D (6 bases). The CDR3 has 16 residues. The V end was cut by 5 bases, the J end by 7 bases, with 21 bases between. Germline V gene lookup returns CDR1 SGHAT and CDR2 FQNNGV. DNA of the CDR3: TGTGCCAGCAGCCCCGAGGGGGGAATAGCGGGACAGCCCCAGCATTTT. It encodes CASSPEGGIAGQPQHF. Full variable domain (missing parts from reference TRBV11-2 and TRBJ1-5): EAGVAQSPRYKIIEKRQSVAFWCNPISGHATLYWYQQILGQGPKLLIQFQNNGVVDDSQLPKDRFSAERLKGVDSTLKIQPAKLEDSAVYLCASSPEGGIAGQPQHFGDGTRLSIL.

The chain employs TRBV2 and TRBJ2-5; possibly TRBD1 for D (6 bases). This CDR3 is 16 amino acids long. The germline CDR1 and CDR2 sequences are SNHLY and FYNNEI. Between the trimmed V and J ends, which lost 1 base and 5 bases, there was a span of 17 bases. The CDR3 nucleotides read TGTGCCAGCAGTGAAGACAGGGTCGGATATGGGGAGACCCAGTACTTC. It encodes CASSEDRVGYGETQYF.

The rearrangement links TRBV5-1 to TRBJ2-5; 12 bases are shared with TRBD1. Germline V lookup: CDR1 SGHRS, CDR2 YFSETQ. There are 16 residues in the CDR3. J gave up 5 bases and V 4 bases, and 9 bases lay outside the gene matches. The CDR3 DNA is TGCGCCAGCAGCGCCGGGACAGGGGGCTCGGAGGAGACCCAGTACTTC. Its protein is CASSAGTGGSEETQYF.

As for this clone: One end of the junction does not line up with germline, which may come from a read error. The chain uses TRBV7-9 and TRBJ2-7, with D perhaps matching TRBD1 (6 bases). This CDR3 is 17 amino acids long. CDR1 is SEHNR, CDR2 FQNEAQ, per germline (reference sequence). The CDR3 loop reads CSSSLPFPLTGSYEQYF. The CDR3 DNA is TGTTCCAGCAGCTTACCTTTTCCCCTGACAGGTTCCTACGAGCAGTACTTC. The full variable domain, completed using reference TRBV7-9 and TRBJ2-7, is DTGVSQNPRHKITKRGQNVTFRCDPISEHNRLYWYRQTLGQGPEFLTYFQNEAQLEKSRLLSDRFSAERPKGSFSTLEIQRTEQGDSAMYLCSSSLPFPLTGSYEQYFGPGTRLTVT.